This T cell receptor (beta chain) was identified in a study of blood T cell repertoires in COVID-19. Study context: T cells, B-cell-depleted T cells, or PBMCs supplied cDNA or gDNA.

Germline V lookup: CDR1 SGHKS, CDR2 YYEKEE (reference sequence). This CDR3 is 17 amino acids long. Trimming removed 3 bases from V and 9 bases from J; junction bases left unmatched: 19. Profiled with immunoSEQ multiplex PCR; TCRdb holds only in-frame clones, not every one. The sample records 380,000 or so clones, approximately 88% being singletons. The specimen was peripheral blood. This clonotype was obtained from a middle-aged man with acute or convalescent COVID-19. The chain is built from TRBV5-5 and TRBJ1-1; TRBD1 aligns across 8 bases. The CDR3: CASSSQGAGLSYHKAFF. CDR3 DNA sequence: TGTGCCAGCAGCTCCCAGGGGGCGGGTCTGTCTTATCATAAAGCTTTCTTT.